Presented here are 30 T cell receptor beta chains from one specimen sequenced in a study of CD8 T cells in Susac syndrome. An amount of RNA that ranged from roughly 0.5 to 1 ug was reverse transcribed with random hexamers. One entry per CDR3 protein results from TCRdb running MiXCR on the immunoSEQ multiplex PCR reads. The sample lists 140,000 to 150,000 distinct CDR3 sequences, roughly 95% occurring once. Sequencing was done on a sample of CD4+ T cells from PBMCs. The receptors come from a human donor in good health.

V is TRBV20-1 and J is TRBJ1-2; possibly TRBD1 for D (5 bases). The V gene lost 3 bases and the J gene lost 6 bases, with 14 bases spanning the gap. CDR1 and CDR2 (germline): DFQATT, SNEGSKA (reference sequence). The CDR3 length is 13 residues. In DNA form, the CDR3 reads TGCAGTGCTAGGAACAGGATGGTGAATGGCTACACCTTC. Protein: CSARNRMVNGYTF.

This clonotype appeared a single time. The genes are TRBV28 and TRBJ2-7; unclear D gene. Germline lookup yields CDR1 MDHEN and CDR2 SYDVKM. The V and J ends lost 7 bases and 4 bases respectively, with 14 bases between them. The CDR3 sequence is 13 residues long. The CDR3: CASTAINPYEQYF. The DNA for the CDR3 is TGTGCCAGCACCGCGATAAATCCTTACGAGCAGTACTTC.

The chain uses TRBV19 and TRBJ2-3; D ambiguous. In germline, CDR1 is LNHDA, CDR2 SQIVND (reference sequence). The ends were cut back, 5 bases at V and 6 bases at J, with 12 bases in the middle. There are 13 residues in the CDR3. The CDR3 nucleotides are TGTGCCAGTAGTCCGGACCTCTCTGATACGCAGTATTTT. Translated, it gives CASSPDLSDTQYF.

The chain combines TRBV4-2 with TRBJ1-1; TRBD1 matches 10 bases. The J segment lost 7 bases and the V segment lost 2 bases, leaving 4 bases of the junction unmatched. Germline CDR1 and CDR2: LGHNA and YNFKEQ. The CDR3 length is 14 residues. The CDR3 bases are TGTGCCAGCAGCCAACGACAGGGGGCGAGTGAAGCTTTCTTT. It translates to CASSQRQGASEAFF.

CDR3 region: CASTLTSGRAEETQYF. The CDR3 DNA reads TGTGCCAGCACCCTGACTAGCGGGAGGGCCGAGGAGACCCAGTACTTC. The V and J genes are TRBV5-4 and TRBJ2-5, with 14 nucleotides matching TRBD2. This CDR3 is built from 16 residues. Trimming took 6 bases from V and 5 from J; bases not matched to a gene: 9. Germline CDR1 reads SGHNT; CDR2 reads YYREEE (reference sequence).

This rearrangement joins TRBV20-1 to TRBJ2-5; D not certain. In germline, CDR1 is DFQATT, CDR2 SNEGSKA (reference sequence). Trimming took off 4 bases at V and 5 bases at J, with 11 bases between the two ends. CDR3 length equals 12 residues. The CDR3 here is CSAKGVSETQYF. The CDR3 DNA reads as TGCAGTGCTAAAGGAGTATCGGAGACCCAGTACTTC.

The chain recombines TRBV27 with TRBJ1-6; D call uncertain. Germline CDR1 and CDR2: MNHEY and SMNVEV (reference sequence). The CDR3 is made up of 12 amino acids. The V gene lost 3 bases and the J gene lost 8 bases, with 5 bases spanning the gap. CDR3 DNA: TGTGCCAGCAGTTTCCCAGATTCACCCCTCCACTTT. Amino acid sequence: CASSFPDSPLHF.

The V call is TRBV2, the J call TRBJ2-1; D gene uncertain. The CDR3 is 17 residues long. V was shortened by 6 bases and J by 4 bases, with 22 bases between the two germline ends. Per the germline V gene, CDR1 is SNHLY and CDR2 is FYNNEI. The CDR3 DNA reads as TGTGCCAGCAGCCCACTGGGCAGCTCACTATTATACAATGAGCAGTTCTTC. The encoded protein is CASSPLGSSLLYNEQFF. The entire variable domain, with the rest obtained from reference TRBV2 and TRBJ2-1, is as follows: EPEVTQTPSHQVTQMGQEVILRCVPISNHLYFYWYRQILGQKVEFLVSFYNNEISEKSEIFDDQFSVERPDGSNFTLKIRSTKLEDSAMYFCASSPLGSSLLYNEQFFGPGTRLTVL.

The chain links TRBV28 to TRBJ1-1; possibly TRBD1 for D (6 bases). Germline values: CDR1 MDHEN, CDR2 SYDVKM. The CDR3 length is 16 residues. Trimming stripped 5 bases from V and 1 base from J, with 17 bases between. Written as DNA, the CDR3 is TGTGCCAGCAGTCCATTCAGGGGATCGGAGAACACTGAAGCTTTCTTT. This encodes CASSPFRGSENTEAFF.

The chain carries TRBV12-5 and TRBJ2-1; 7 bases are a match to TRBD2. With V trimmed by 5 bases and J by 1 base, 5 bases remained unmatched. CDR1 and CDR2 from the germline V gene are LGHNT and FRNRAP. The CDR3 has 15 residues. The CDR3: CASGPASGSYNEQFF. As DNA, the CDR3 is TGTGCTAGTGGTCCTGCTAGCGGATCCTACAATGAGCAGTTCTTC.

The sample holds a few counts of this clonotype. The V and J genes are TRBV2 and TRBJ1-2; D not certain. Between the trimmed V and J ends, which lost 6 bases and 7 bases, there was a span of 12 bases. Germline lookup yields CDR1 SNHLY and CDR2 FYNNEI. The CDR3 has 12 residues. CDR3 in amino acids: CASSASPFGYTF. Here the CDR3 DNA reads TGTGCCAGCAGCGCGTCCCCATTTGGCTACACCTTC.

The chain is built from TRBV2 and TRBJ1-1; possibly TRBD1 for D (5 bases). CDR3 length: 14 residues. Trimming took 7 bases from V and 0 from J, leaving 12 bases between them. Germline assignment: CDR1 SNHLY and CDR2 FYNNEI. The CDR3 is CASTSQGMNTEAFF. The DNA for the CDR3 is TGTGCCAGCACTAGTCAGGGAATGAACACTGAAGCTTTCTTT.

The CDR3 region is CASSEEGLSEQYF. The DNA for the CDR3 is TGTGCCAGCAGTGAAGAGGGCCTGAGCGAGCAGTACTTC. The V call is TRBV6-1, the J call TRBJ2-7; D is uncertain. This CDR3 comprises 13 residues. Germline V gene sequence: CDR1 MNHNS, CDR2 SASEGT. The V end was cut by 1 base, the J end by 6 bases, with 10 bases between.

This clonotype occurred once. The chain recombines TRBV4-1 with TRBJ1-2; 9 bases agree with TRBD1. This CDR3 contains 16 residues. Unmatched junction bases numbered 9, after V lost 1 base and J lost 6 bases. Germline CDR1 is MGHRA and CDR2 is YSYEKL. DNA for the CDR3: TGCGCCAGCAGCCAAGGGCAGGACAGGGGAGGTAATGGCTACACCTTC. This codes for CASSQGQDRGGNGYTF.

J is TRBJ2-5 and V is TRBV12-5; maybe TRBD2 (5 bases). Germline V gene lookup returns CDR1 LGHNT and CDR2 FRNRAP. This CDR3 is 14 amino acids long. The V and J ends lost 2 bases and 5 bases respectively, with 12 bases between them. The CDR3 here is CASGLSTSGETQYF. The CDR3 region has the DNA TGTGCTAGTGGTTTGTCCACTAGTGGGGAGACCCAGTACTTC.

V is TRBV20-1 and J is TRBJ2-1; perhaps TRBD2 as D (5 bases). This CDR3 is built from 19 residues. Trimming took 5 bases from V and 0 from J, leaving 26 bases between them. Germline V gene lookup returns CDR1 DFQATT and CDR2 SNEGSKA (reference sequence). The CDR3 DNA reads TGCAGTGCTGCAGGCGGGCGGATTAATTCCTTTAGCTCCTACAATGAGCAGTTCTTC. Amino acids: CSAAGGRINSFSSYNEQFF.

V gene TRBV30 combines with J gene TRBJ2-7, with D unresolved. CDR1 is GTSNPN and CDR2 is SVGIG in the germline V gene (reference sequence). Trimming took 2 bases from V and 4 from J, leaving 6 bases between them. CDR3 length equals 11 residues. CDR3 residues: CAWSFRYEQYF. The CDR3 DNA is TGTGCCTGGAGTTTTCGGTACGAGCAGTACTTC.

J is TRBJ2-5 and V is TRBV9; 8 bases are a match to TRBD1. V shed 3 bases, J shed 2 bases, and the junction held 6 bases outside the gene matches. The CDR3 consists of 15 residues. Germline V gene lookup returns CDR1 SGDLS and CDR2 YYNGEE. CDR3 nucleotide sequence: TGTGCCAGCAGCGCAGGGGGCGGATTACAAGAGACCCAGTACTTC. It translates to CASSAGGGLQETQYF. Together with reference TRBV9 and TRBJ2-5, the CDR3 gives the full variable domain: DSGVTQTPKHLITATGQRVTLRCSPRSGDLSVYWYQQSLDQGLQFLIQYYNGEERAKGNILERFSAQQFPDLHSELNLSSLELGDSALYFCASSAGGGLQETQYFGPGTRLLVL.

The CDR3 reads CASSPPGQGFGYTF. As DNA, the CDR3 is TGCGCCAGCAGCCCCCCGGGACAGGGCTTTGGCTACACCTTC. This rearrangement joins TRBV5-1 to TRBJ1-2; TRBD1 matches at 9 bases. The V and J ends lost 4 bases and 7 bases, in that order; junction bases with no gene match: 8. The CDR3 covers 14 residues. Germline loops: CDR1 SGHRS, CDR2 YFSETQ. Drawing the rest from reference TRBV5-1 and TRBJ1-2, the complete variable domain is KAGVTQTPRYLIKTRGQQVTLSCSPISGHRSVSWYQQTPGQGLQFLFEYFSETQRNKGNFPGRFSGRQFSNSRSEMNVSTLELGDSALYLCASSPPGQGFGYTFGSGTRLTVV.

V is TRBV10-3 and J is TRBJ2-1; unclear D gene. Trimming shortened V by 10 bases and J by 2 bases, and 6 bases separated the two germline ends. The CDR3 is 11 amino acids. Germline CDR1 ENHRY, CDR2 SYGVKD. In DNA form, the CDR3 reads TGTGCCACCCAGACCTACAATGAGCAGTTCTTC. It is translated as CATQTYNEQFF.

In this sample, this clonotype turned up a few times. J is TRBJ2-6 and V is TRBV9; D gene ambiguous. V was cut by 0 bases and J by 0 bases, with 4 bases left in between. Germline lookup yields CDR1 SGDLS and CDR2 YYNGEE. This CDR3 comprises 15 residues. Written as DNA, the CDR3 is TGTGCCAGCAGCGTAGCGGGCTCTGGGGCCAACGTCCTGACTTTC. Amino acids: CASSVAGSGANVLTF.

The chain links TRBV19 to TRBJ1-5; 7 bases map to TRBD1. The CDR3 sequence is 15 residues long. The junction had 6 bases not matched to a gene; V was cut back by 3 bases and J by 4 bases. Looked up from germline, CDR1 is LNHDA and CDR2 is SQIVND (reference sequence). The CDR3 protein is CASSMEGAGNQPQHF. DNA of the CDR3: TGTGCCAGTAGTATGGAGGGGGCAGGGAATCAGCCCCAGCATTTT.

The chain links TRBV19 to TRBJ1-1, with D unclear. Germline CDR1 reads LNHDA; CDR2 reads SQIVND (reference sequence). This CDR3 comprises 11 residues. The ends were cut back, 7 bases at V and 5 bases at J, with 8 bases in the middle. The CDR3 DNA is TGTGCCAGTATGTGGGATACTGAAGCTTTCTTT. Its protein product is CASMWDTEAFF.

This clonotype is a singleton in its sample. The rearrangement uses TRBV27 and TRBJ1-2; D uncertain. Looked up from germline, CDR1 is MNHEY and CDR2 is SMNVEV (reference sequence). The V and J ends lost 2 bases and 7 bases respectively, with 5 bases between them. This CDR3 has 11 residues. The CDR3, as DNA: TGTGCCAGCAGTTTAGAAGGTGGCTACACCTTC. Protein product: CASSLEGGYTF.

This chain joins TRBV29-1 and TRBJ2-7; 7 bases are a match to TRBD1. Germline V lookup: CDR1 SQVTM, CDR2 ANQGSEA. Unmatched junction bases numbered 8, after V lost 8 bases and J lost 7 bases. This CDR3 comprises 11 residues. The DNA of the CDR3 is TGCAGCTCTCGACAGGGCTCAGAGCAGTACTTC. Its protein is CSSRQGSEQYF.

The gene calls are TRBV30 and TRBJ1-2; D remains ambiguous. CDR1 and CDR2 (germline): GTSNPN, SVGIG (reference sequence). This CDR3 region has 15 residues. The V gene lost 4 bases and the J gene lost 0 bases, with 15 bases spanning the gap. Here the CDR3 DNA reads TGTGCCTGGACCCTTGAATTTCTAGCTAACTATGGCTACACCTTC. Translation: CAWTLEFLANYGYTF.

The CDR3 loop reads CASSNPTQREAFF. The CDR3 DNA reads TGTGCCAGCAGTAACCCGACCCAGCGAGAAGCTTTCTTT. This chain connects TRBV27 to TRBJ1-1, with D unclear. The CDR3 sequence is 13 residues long. Germline V CDR1 and CDR2: MNHEY, SMNVEV (reference sequence). The V gene lost 5 bases and the J gene lost 8 bases, with 15 bases spanning the gap.

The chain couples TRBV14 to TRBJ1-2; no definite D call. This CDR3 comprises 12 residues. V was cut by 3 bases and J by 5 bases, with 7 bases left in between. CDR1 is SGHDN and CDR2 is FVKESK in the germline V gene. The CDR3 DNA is TGTGCCAGCAGCCAGACGGCGTATGGCTACACCTTC. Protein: CASSQTAYGYTF.

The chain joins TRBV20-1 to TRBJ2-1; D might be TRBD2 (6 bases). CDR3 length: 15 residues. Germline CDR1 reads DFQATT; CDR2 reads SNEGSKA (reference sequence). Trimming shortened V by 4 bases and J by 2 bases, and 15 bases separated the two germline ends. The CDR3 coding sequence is TGCAGTGCTAAAAACTCCGGGACTCCCTACAATGAGCAGTTCTTC. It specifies CSAKNSGTPYNEQFF.

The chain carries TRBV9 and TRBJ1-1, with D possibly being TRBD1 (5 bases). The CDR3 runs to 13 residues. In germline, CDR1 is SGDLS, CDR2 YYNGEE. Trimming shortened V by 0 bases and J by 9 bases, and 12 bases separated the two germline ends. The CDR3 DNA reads TGTGCCAGCAGCGTAGTCGGGACGGAGCAAGCTTTCTTT. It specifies CASSVVGTEQAFF.